This TCR beta chain was documented in a study of T-cell reconstitution after alpha-beta-depleted transplantation in children. Germline V lookup: CDR1 SGHTA, CDR2 FQGNSA. CDR3 size: 14 residues. V lost 4 bases and J lost 5; bases outside the gene matches: 7. This clonotype was recorded at least ten times. TCRbeta library construction was performed incorporating unique molecular identifiers. Each CDR3 protein is one row after TCRdb ran MiXCR on the PCR reads. The sample yields hundreds of thousands of distinct CDR3 sequences, roughly 15% seen once. This chain connects TRBV7-2 to TRBJ1-1; 7 nucleotides match TRBD1. The sequencing here drew on PBMCs from the stem cell graft donor, taken from the stem cell graft. The source is a human donor who donated a stem cell graft to a child with acute myeloid leukemia. The DNA of the CDR3 is TGTGCCAGCAGCTCGAGACAGGGAGATACTGAAGCTTTCTTT. It specifies CASSSRQGDTEAFF.